This paragraph covers one T cell receptor (beta chain) sequence. The method was immunoSEQ multiplex PCR; TCRdb's version includes in-frame clones alone and lacks a portion of them. This table has under 30,000 clones, approximately 80% appearing once. This entry belongs to a study of graft-versus-host responses after intestinal transplantation. Study as a whole: Uniformly, recipients were administered anti-thymocyte globulin induction with subsequent tacrolimus and steroids for roughly three years.

CDR3 length: 16 residues. Trimming left V 3 bases short and J 0 bases short, with 12 bases between. The germline gives CDR1 KGHSH, CDR2 LQKENI. Grafts had their tissue processed, releasing intraepithelial and lamina propria lymphocytes. The TCR comes from a human patient who received an intestinal transplant, so some T cells may come from the graft donor. The V and J genes are TRBV18 and TRBJ2-1; no firm D call. The sample was ileum tissue, taken 98 days after intestinal transplantation. For the CDR3, the DNA is TGTGCCAGCTCACCTCCTGTAGAGAGCTCCTACAATGAGCAGTTCTTC. Amino acids: CASSPPVESSYNEQFF.